What follows describes a single T cell receptor beta chain. Its antigen is currently unknown. This entry is derived from a study of T cell responses to AZD1222 COVID-19 vaccine. Whole-study findings and limits: It was only 6 or 7 AZD1222 recipients who were seropositive at baseline.

TCRdb keeps only in-frame clones here, not all; method: immunoSEQ multiplex PCR. The profile shows about 180,000 clones, more than 75% of them singletons. Investigators merged groups given second doses at roughly 4 or roughly 12 weeks. The V end lost 8 bases, the J end lost 0 bases, and 4 bases lay between the germline ends. Germline V CDR1 and CDR2: MNHEY, SVGAGI. The CDR3 spans 12 residues. This specimen consisted of peripheral blood, obtained 28 days after the second AZD1222 dose. This clonotype was sampled from an adult who received the AZD1222 COVID-19 vaccine. This rearrangement joins TRBV6-5 to TRBJ2-2; no firm D call. The CDR3 spells CASGPNTGELFF. The CDR3, as DNA: TGTGCCAGCGGTCCGAACACCGGGGAGCTGTTTTTT.